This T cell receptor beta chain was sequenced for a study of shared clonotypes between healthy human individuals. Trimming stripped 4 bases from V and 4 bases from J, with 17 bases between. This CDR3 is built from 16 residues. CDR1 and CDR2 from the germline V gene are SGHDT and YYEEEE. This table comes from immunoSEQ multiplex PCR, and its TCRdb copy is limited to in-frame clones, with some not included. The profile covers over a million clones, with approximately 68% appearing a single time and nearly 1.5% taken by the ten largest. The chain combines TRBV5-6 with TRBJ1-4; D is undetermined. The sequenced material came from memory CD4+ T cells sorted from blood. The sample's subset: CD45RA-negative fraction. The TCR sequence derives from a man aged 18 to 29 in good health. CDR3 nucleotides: TGTGCCAGCAGCGCTCGGGTAGGGCGCTTTAATGAAAAACTGTTTTTT. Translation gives CASSARVGRFNEKLFF.